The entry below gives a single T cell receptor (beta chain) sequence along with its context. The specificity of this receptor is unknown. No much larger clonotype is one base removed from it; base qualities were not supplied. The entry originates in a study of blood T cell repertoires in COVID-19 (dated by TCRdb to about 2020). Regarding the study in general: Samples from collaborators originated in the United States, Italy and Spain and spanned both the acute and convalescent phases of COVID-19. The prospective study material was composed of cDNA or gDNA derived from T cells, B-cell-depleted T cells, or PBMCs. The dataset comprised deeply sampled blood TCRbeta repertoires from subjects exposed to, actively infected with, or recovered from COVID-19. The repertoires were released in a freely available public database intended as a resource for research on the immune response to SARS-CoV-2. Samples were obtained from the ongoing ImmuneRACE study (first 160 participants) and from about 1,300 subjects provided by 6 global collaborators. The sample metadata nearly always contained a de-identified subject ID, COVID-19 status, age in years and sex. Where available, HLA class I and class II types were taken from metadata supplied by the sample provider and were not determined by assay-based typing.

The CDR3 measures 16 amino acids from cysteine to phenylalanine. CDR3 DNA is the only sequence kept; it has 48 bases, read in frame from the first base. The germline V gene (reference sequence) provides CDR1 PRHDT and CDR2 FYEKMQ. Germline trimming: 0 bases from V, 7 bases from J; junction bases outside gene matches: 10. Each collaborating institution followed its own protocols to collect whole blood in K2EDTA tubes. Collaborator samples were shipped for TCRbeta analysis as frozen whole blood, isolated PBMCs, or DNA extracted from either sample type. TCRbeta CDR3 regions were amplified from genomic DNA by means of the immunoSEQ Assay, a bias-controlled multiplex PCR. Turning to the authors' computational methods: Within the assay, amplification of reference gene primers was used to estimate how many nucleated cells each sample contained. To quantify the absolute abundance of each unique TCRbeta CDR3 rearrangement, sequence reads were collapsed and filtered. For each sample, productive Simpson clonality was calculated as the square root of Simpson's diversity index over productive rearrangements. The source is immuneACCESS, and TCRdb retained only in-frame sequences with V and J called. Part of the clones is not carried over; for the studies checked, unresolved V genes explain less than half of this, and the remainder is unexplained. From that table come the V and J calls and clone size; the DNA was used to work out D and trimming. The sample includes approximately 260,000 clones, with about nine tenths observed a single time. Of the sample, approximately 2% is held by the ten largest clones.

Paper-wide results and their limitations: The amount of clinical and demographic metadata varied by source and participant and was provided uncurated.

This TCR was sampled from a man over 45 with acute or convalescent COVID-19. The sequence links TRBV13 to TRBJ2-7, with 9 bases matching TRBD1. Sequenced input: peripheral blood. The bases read TGTGCCAGCAGCTTAGGCGGGACAGGGCTCTCGTGGGAGCAGTACTTC. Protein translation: CASSLGGTGLSWEQYF.